These 10 T cell receptor beta chains share one sample of origin, sequenced in a study of T cell responses to AZD1222 COVID-19 vaccine. Libraries were prepared by immunoSEQ multiplex PCR; TCRdb keeps only in-frame clonotypes and omits some of them. This sample has some 96,000 clones; about 88% occur once, and the top ten carry roughly 2.8%. The sequencing used peripheral blood, collected on day 0 of AZD1222 vaccination. The receptors were sampled from an adult in good health.

The chain couples TRBV25-1 to TRBJ1-1, with D possibly being TRBD1 (6 bases). CDR3 size: 13 residues. The germline CDR1 and CDR2 sequences are MGHDK and SYGVNS. Trimming shortened V by 6 bases and J by 1 base, and 9 bases separated the two germline ends. CDR3 nucleotides: TGTGCCAGCAGGGTCAGGGGGAACACTGAAGCTTTCTTT. Protein sequence: CASRVRGNTEAFF.

The chain links TRBV7-2 to TRBJ2-7, with TRBD2 identical over 8 bases. CDR1 SGHTA and CDR2 FQGNSA come from the germline V gene. Unmatched junction bases numbered 9, after V lost 2 bases and J lost 6 bases. The CDR3 runs 15 residues. CDR3 residues: CASSLTRGGQGEQYF. In nucleotides, the CDR3 is TGTGCCAGCAGCTTAACACGGGGGGGCCAGGGCGAGCAGTACTTC.

The chain links TRBV19 to TRBJ1-1; D may be TRBD1 (6 bases). V gave up 4 bases and J gave up 11 bases, with 14 bases separating them. CDR3 length equals 12 residues. Germline CDR1 reads LNHDA; CDR2 reads SQIVND (reference sequence). The CDR3 DNA follows: TGTGCCAGTAGTAACCTGGAGGGGGGGGCTTTCTTT. Translated: CASSNLEGGAFF.

The rearrangement uses TRBV7-9 and TRBJ1-5; 12 nucleotides match TRBD1. The germline CDR1 and CDR2 sequences are SEHNR and FQNEAQ (reference sequence). V lost 5 bases and J lost 5; bases outside the gene matches: 10. This CDR3 has 17 residues. This CDR3 reads CASSLGAGQGAHQPQHF. The CDR3 nucleotides are TGTGCCAGCAGCCTAGGGGCGGGACAGGGGGCCCATCAGCCCCAGCATTTT.

This clone was found once. The genes are TRBV4-3 and TRBJ2-3; 7 bases match TRBD2. The CDR3 is made up of 17 amino acids. Germline values: CDR1 LGHNA, CDR2 YSLEER. V gave up 4 bases and J gave up 4 bases; unmatched junction bases: 14. For the CDR3, the DNA is TGCGCCAGCAGCCCCCAATTGGGAGCGGCGGGAGCAGATACGCAGTATTTT. This translates into CASSPQLGAAGADTQYF.

The chain joins TRBV6-5 to TRBJ1-1; tentative D call: TRBD1 (5 bases). Germline loops: CDR1 MNHEY, CDR2 SVGAGI. V was pared by 4 bases and J by 1 base, with 10 bases between. The CDR3 is made up of 14 amino acids. This chain's CDR3 is CASSSVRGNTEAFF. The DNA for the CDR3 is TGTGCCAGCAGTTCAGTTAGGGGGAACACTGAAGCTTTCTTT.

J is TRBJ2-7 and V is TRBV18; D is possibly TRBD1 (6 bases). V was clipped by 5 bases and J by 5 bases, with 16 bases between them. The CDR3 loop spans 14 amino acids. CDR1 KGHSH and CDR2 LQKENI come from the germline V gene. DNA of the CDR3: TGTGCCAGCTCATCGGTCGGACAGAACGACGAGCAGTACTTC. It encodes CASSSVGQNDEQYF.

V gene TRBV6-1 combines with J gene TRBJ1-6, with unresolved D. This CDR3 is 15 amino acids long. Germline V gene sequence: CDR1 MNHNS, CDR2 SASEGT. Trimming removed 1 base from V and 4 bases from J, with 8 bases in between. This CDR3 is CASSEGTEYNSPLHF. CDR3 coding DNA: TGTGCCAGCAGTGAAGGTACAGAGTATAATTCACCCCTCCACTTT.

This clone was recorded once. V and J are TRBV28 and TRBJ1-5, with a possible D match to TRBD1 (6 bases). V gave up 5 bases and J gave up 7 bases, with 18 bases separating them. The CDR3 consists of 15 residues. The V gene's germline CDR1 is MDHEN and CDR2 SYDVKM. Here the CDR3 reads CASSGTGPTGQPQHF. The CDR3 nucleotides read TGTGCCAGCAGTGGAACAGGGCCGACGGGGCAGCCCCAGCATTTT.

The CDR3 protein is CASSYLSGDSNQPQHF. The CDR3 bases are TGTGCCAGCAGTTACCTCTCGGGGGATAGCAATCAGCCCCAGCATTTT. The chain has TRBV6-2 or TRBV6-3 and TRBJ1-5; D might be TRBD1 (5 bases). The germline gives CDR1 MNHEY, CDR2 SVGEGT. Trimming cost V 2 bases and J 0 bases, with 11 bases left between them. CDR3 length: 16 amino acids.